The T cell receptor (beta chain) described here comes from a study of spatial heterogeneity in lung cancer. This clonotype occurred a few times. The ends were cut back, 5 bases at V and 1 base at J, with 6 bases in the middle. Germline V CDR1 and CDR2: MNHEY, SVGEGT. The CDR3 has 14 residues. TCRdb itself ran the 5' RACE reads through MiXCR, one entry per CDR3 protein. This table has fewer than 30,000 distinct CDR3 sequences, 8.5% to 10% appearing once. Documented time point: blood at routine non-recurrence follow-up after resection. The chain uses TRBV6-2 or TRBV6-3 and TRBJ2-6; D not certain. The sequence was obtained from a male donor with early-stage non-small cell lung cancer. The sequencing here drew on PBMCs, taken at follow-up. The CDR3 here is CASSKASGANVLTF. The DNA for the CDR3 is TGTGCCAGCAGTAAGGCATCTGGGGCCAACGTCCTGACTTTC.